The sequence of this TCR beta chain was determined in a study of T cell responses to AZD1222 COVID-19 vaccine. In regard to this clone: The antigen is unknown.

CDR1 and CDR2 from the germline V gene are MNHNY and SVGAGI (reference sequence). This CDR3 has 14 amino acids. V shed 2 bases and J shed 0 bases, with 8 bases lying between them. Here immunoSEQ multiplex PCR was the method, and the copy in TCRdb shows in-frame clones only, minus some. This sample has roughly 150,000 clones, with 92% found just once. Pooled samples include second doses given at about 4 or 12 weeks. The study, taken as a whole, reports: Donors in the cohort were predominantly white British and more often female, and clonal diversity was possibly underestimated. CD4 TCRs associated with vaccination spanned spike, dominating at 160-218 and 743-854.

The sample consisted of peripheral blood, taken 28 days after the second AZD1222 dose. The receptor was derived from an adult who received the AZD1222 COVID-19 vaccine. This chain links TRBV6-6 with TRBJ2-7, with D perhaps matching TRBD1 (6 bases). The CDR3: CASSYGQSSYEQYF. For the CDR3, the DNA is TGTGCCAGCAGTTACGGACAGAGCTCCTACGAGCAGTACTTC.